The present T cell receptor beta chain was sequenced within a study of T cells in Graves' hyperthyroidism and ophthalmopathy. General study points: Blood held most thyroid clonotypes expanded above 0.001 frequency.

TCR beta CDR3 region amplification was performed from RNA transcripts. With the HTBI primer set, the TCR CDR3 went through a first round of RT-PCR. TCRdb re-analysed the multiplex PCR reads in MiXCR, keeping a single row per CDR3 protein. Of 500,000 to 800,000 distinct CDR3 sequences listed, around 13% are singletons. From germline, CDR1 is KGHDR and CDR2 SFDVKD. The CDR3 has 13 amino acids. The germline V and J ends were trimmed by 7 bases and 4 bases, with 9 bases remaining between them. A word on this clonotype: Its antigen is undetermined.

Each ophthalmopathy patient scored at least 3 on the Clinical Activity Score and at least 4 on NOSPECS grade, with duration under 3 months. Uncontrolled infection, other autoimmune disease, pregnancy or lactation led to exclusion. PBMCs were sourced from about 10 ml fresh peripheral blood. Sequencing was done on a sample of blood. This TCR came from a woman aged 45-65 years with Graves' ophthalmopathy. V is TRBV24-1 and J is TRBJ2-2, with unresolved D. The CDR3 coding sequence is TGTGCCACCAGAGGGTCGGGCACCGGGGAGCTGTTTTTT. Translating gives CATRGSGTGELFF.